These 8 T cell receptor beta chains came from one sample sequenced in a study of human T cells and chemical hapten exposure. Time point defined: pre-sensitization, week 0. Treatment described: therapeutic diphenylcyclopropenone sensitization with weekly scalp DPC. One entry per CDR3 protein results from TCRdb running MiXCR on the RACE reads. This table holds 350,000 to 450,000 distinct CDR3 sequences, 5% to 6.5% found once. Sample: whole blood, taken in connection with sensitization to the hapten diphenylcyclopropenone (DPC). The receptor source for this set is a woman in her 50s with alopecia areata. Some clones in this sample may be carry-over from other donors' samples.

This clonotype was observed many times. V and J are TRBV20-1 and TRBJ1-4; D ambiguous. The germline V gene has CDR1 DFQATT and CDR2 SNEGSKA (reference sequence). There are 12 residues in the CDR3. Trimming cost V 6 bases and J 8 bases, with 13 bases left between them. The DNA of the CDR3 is TGCAGTGCCCTCGACCCGGGGGAAAAACTGTTTTTT. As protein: CSALDPGEKLFF.

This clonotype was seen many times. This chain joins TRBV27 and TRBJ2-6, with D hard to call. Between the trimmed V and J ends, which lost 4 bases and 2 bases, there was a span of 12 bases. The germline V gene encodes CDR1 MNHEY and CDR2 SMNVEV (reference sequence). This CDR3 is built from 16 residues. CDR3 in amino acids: CASSSYELTGANVLTF. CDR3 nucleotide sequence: TGTGCCAGCAGTTCTTACGAACTAACTGGGGCCAACGTCCTGACTTTC.

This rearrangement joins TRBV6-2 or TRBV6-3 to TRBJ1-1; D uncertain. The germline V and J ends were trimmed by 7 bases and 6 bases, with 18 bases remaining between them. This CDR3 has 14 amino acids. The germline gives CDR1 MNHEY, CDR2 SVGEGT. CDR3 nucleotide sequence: TGTGCCAGCACCTCGGTCCCGCTAGTCGCTGAAGCTTTCTTT. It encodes CASTSVPLVAEAFF.

DNA for the CDR3: TGCAGCGTTGTTCCAGAGGGTCAGCCCCAGCATTTT. This translates into CSVVPEGQPQHF. The chain combines TRBV29-1 with TRBJ1-5; D is uncertain. This CDR3 comprises 12 residues. The germline V gene has CDR1 SQVTM and CDR2 ANQGSEA. Trimming shortened V by 4 bases and J by 6 bases, and 10 bases separated the two germline ends.

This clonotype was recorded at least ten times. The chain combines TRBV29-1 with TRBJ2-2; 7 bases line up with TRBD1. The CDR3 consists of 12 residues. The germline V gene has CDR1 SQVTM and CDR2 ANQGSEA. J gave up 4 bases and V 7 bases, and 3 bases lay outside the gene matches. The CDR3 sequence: CSEGTATGELFF. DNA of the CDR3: TGCAGCGAGGGGACAGCCACCGGGGAGCTGTTTTTT.

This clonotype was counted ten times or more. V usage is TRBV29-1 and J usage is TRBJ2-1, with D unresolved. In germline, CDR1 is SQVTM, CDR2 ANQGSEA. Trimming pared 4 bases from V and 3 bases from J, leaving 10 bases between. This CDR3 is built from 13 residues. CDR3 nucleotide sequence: TGCAGCGTTGGGGTATCTGACTACAATGAGCAGTTCTTC. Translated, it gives CSVGVSDYNEQFF.

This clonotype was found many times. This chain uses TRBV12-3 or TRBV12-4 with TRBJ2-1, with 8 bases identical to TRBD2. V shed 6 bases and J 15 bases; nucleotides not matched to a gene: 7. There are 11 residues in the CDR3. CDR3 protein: CASRAGTSPFF. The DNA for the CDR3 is TGTGCCAGCAGGGCCGGGACTAGTCCGTTCTTC.

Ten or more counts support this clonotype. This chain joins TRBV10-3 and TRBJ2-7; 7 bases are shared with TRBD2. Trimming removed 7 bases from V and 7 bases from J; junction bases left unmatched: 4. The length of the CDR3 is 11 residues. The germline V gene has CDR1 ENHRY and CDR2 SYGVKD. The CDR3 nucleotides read TGTGCCATCAAGACGGGGGGAGAGCAGTACTTC. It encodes CAIKTGGEQYF.